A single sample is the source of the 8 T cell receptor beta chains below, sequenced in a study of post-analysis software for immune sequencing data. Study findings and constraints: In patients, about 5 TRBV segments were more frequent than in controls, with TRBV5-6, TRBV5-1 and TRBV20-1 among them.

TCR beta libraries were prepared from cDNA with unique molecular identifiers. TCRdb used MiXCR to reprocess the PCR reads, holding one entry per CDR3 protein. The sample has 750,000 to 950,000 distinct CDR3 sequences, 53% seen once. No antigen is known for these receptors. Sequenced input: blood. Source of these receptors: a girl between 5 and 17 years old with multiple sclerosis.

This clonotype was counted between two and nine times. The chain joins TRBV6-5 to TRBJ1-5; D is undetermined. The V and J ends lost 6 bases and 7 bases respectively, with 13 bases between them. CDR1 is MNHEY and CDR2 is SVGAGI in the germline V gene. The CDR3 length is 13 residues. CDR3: CASSQGGRQPQHF. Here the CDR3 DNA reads TGTGCCAGCAGCCAAGGAGGGAGACAGCCCCAGCATTTT.

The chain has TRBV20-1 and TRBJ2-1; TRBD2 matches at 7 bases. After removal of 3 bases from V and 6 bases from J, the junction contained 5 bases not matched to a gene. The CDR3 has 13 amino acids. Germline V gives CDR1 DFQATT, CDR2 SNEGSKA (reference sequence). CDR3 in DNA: TGCAGTGCTAGTGACCTAGCGGTCAATGAGCAGTTCTTC. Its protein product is CSASDLAVNEQFF.

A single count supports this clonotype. The CDR3 DNA is TGCAGCGTGAGGGGTCGGCGGGGCTACGAGCAGTACTTC. This sequence encodes CSVRGRRGYEQYF. The chain combines TRBV29-1 with TRBJ2-7, with a possible D match to TRBD2 (6 bases). The V and J ends lost 6 bases and 3 bases respectively, with 15 bases between them. The CDR3 sequence is 13 residues long. From germline, CDR1 is SQVTM and CDR2 ANQGSEA.

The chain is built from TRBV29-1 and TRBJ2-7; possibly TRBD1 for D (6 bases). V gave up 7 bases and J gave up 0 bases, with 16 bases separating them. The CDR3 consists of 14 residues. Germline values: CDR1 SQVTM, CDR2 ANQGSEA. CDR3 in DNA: TGCAGCGCCCGCCCAGGGGTGGACTCCTACGAGCAGTACTTC. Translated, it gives CSARPGVDSYEQYF.

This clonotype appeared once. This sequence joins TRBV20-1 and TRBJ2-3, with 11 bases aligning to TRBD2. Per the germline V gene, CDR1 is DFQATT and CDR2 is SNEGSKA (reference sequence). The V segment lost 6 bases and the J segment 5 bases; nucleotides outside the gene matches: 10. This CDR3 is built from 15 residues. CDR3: CSAGGTSGFGDTQYF. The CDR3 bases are TGCAGTGCGGGGGGGACTAGCGGTTTCGGAGATACGCAGTATTTT.

Here the CDR3 DNA reads TGTGCCAGCAGTGCCCGAGTTTACGAGCAGTACTTC. The encoded protein is CASSARVYEQYF. The J gene is TRBJ2-7, the V gene TRBV12-3 or TRBV12-4, with D unclear. The CDR3 is 12 amino acids. With 5 bases removed from V and 4 bases from J, the gap between germline ends came to 9 bases.

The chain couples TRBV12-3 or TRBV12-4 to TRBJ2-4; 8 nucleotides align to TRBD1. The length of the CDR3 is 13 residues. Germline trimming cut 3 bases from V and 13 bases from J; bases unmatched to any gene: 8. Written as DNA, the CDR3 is TGTGCCAGCAGTTTGGGCCAGGGGGCAGTGCAGTACTTC. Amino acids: CASSLGQGAVQYF.

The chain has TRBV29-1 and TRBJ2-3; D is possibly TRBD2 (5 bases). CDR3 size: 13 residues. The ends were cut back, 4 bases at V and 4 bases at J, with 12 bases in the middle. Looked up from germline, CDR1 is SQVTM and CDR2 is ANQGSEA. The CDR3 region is CSVVTTKPDTQYF. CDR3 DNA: TGCAGCGTTGTGACTACTAAACCAGATACGCAGTATTTT.